The 32 T cell receptor beta chains below come from one sample, sequenced in a study of blood T cell repertoires in COVID-19. Sequencing was performed with immunoSEQ multiplex PCR; in TCRdb, only in-frame clones are kept and a portion is missing. The sample contains 140,000 to 150,000 clones, about 87% of which appear only once. The sample consisted of PBMCs or T cells enriched from blood (not recorded which). The receptors shown here come from a man in his sixties who had recovered from COVID-19.

The rearrangement links TRBV3-1 (or the pseudogene TRBV3-2) to TRBJ2-5; a weak D match, TRBD2 (5 bases). This CDR3 spans 14 amino acids. V lost 1 base, J lost 4 bases, and 10 bases lay in between. Germline-derived CDR1 and CDR2 are LGHDT and YNNKEL (reference sequence). CDR3 protein: CASSQGSSIETQYF. The CDR3 nucleotides read TGTGCCAGCAGCCAAGGGTCTAGCATAGAGACCCAGTACTTC.

The chain uses TRBV4-1 and TRBJ2-3, with D perhaps TRBD2 (5 bases). The CDR3 totals 17 residues. V was shortened by 4 bases and J by 5 bases, with 22 bases between the two germline ends. In germline, CDR1 is MGHRA, CDR2 YSYEKL. The CDR3 reads CASSRQLAIDGEDTQYF. The CDR3 DNA is TGCGCCAGCAGCCGTCAGCTCGCCATTGACGGGGAAGATACGCAGTATTTT.

The chain recombines TRBV2 with TRBJ2-7; the match to TRBD1 covers 8 bases. V lost 5 bases and J lost 4; bases outside the gene matches: 10. Germline-derived CDR1 and CDR2 are SNHLY and FYNNEI. This CDR3 is built from 15 residues. As DNA, the CDR3 is TGTGCCAGCAGTAACCGGGACAGGAGTTATTACGAGCAGTACTTC. This encodes CASSNRDRSYYEQYF.

CDR3 sequence reads: CASSVDRVAHPTVYEQYF. The CDR3 region has the DNA TGTGCCAGCAGCGTAGACCGGGTAGCCCATCCCACCGTTTACGAGCAGTACTTC. The chain is built from TRBV9 and TRBJ2-7, with D unclear. Germline loops: CDR1 SGDLS, CDR2 YYNGEE. The CDR3 covers 18 residues. Trimming pared 0 bases from V and 4 bases from J, leaving 23 bases between.

The J gene is TRBJ2-3, the V gene TRBV7-9, with unresolved D. The CDR3 runs 12 residues. The germline V gene encodes CDR1 SEHNR and CDR2 FQNEAQ (reference sequence). Trimming stripped 6 bases from V and 4 bases from J, with 8 bases between. The CDR3 nucleotides read TGTGCCAGCAGTGGGCTCGCAGATACGCAGTATTTT. Residues: CASSGLADTQYF.

This clone was detected once. V is TRBV12-3 or TRBV12-4 and J is TRBJ1-1; D gene uncertain. Trimming took off 5 bases at V and 6 bases at J, with 10 bases between the two ends. The CDR3 covers 12 residues. CDR3 residues: CASSPRAPEAFF. The CDR3 DNA follows: TGTGCCAGCAGTCCGAGGGCCCCTGAAGCTTTCTTT.

This clone was recorded only once. The chain is built from TRBV29-1 and TRBJ1-2; 7 positions agree with TRBD1. This CDR3 has 12 residues. The J segment lost 8 bases and the V segment lost 4 bases, leaving 7 bases of the junction unmatched. Germline CDR1 is SQVTM and CDR2 is ANQGSEA. The CDR3 loop reads CSVVGTEEGYTF. In DNA form, the CDR3 reads TGCAGCGTTGTAGGGACAGAGGAAGGCTACACCTTC.

The V and J genes are TRBV19 and TRBJ1-6; possible D gene TRBD1, 5 bases. From germline, CDR1 is LNHDA and CDR2 SQIVND (reference sequence). Trimming stripped 3 bases from V and 3 bases from J, with 12 bases between. The CDR3 extends over 16 amino acids. CDR3 sequence: CASSMVTGSYNSPLHF. The DNA for the CDR3 is TGTGCCAGTAGTATGGTAACAGGAAGCTATAATTCACCCCTCCACTTT. Full variable domain (remainder filled in from reference TRBV19 and TRBJ1-6): DGGITQSPKYLFRKEGQNVTLSCEQNLNHDAMYWYRQDPGQGLRLIYYSQIVNDFQKGDIAEGYSVSREKKESFPLTVTSAQKNPTAFYLCASSMVTGSYNSPLHFGNGTRLTVT.

This chain uses TRBV7-9 with TRBJ1-6, with 8 bases identical to TRBD1. The CDR3 length is 13 residues. CDR1 is SEHNR, CDR2 FQNEAQ, per germline (reference sequence). V shed 5 bases, J shed 12 bases, and the junction held 6 bases outside the gene matches. The DNA of the CDR3 is TGTGCCAGCAGCAGGGACAGGAATAGACCCCTCCACTTT. This codes for CASSRDRNRPLHF.

The V gene is TRBV28, the J gene TRBJ2-7, with 8 bases fitting TRBD1. The CDR3 extends over 14 amino acids. Germline CDR1 is MDHEN and CDR2 is SYDVKM. J gave up 4 bases and V 8 bases, and 10 bases lay outside the gene matches. The CDR3 DNA reads as TGTGCCAGCGAATCCCCGGGACAGGATTACGAGCAGTACTTC. It encodes CASESPGQDYEQYF.

This chain links TRBV5-8 with TRBJ2-3, with TRBD1 matching over 10 bases. Germline CDR1 SGHTS, CDR2 YDEGEE. J lost 5 bases, V lost 3 bases, and 6 bases had no gene match. CDR3 size: 15 residues. As DNA, the CDR3 is TGTGCCAGCAGCTCTCGGGACAGGGGATTAGATACGCAGTATTTT. Its translation is CASSSRDRGLDTQYF.

The chain recombines TRBV7-6 with TRBJ1-5; TRBD1 is a possible D gene (6 bases). Per germline, CDR1 SGHVS and CDR2 FNYEAQ. V was trimmed by 1 base and J by 0 bases, leaving 13 bases between them. The CDR3 totals 17 residues. Written as DNA, the CDR3 is TGTGCCAGCAGCTTAGGGGGCCGGACAGCTAGCAATCAGCCCCAGCATTTT. This encodes CASSLGGRTASNQPQHF.

The chain carries TRBV5-4 and TRBJ2-7; D is possibly TRBD2 (6 bases). Germline V CDR1 and CDR2: SGHNT, YYREEE (reference sequence). This CDR3 contains 15 residues. Trimming removed 1 base at V and 2 bases at J, with 13 bases between. CDR3 region: CASSLRSGATYEQYF. CDR3 coding DNA: TGTGCCAGCAGCTTGCGGTCGGGAGCTACCTACGAGCAGTACTTC.

This chain links TRBV28 with TRBJ1-5; 8 bases agree with TRBD1. The CDR3 is 14 residues long. Germline V CDR1 and CDR2: MDHEN, SYDVKM. V lost 7 bases to trimming and J lost 3 bases; unmatched junction nucleotides: 5. The CDR3 loop reads CASTTGALNQPQHF. The DNA for the CDR3 is TGTGCCAGCACGACAGGGGCACTCAATCAGCCCCAGCATTTT.

The rearrangement joins TRBV11-2 to TRBJ2-7, with 7 bases fitting TRBD1. The CDR3 totals 14 residues. V dropped 7 bases and J dropped 0; count of bases not matched to a gene: 6. The V gene's germline CDR1 is SGHAT and CDR2 FQNNGV. This CDR3 reads CASMRQGGSYEQYF. Written as DNA, the CDR3 is TGTGCCAGCATGAGACAGGGTGGCTCCTACGAGCAGTACTTC.

This clone was picked up a small number of times. At one of its ends the junction is not consistent with the germline gene, which may arise from a read error. V usage is TRBV7-9 and J usage is TRBJ1-5; no definite D call. CDR3 size: 13 residues. CDR1 is SEHNR and CDR2 is FQNEAQ in the germline V gene (reference sequence). The CDR3 DNA reads TGTGCCAGCAACTTACACGAGAATCAGCCCCAGCATTTT. It is translated as CASNLHENQPQHF. Drawing the rest from reference TRBV7-9 and TRBJ1-5, the complete variable domain is DTGVSQNPRHKITKRGQNVTFRCDPISEHNRLYWYRQTLGQGPEFLTYFQNEAQLEKSRLLSDRFSAERPKGSFSTLEIQRTEQGDSAMYLCASNLHENQPQHFGDGTRLSIL.

V gene TRBV7-8 combines with J gene TRBJ2-1; TRBD2 matches at 7 bases. This CDR3 comprises 14 residues. After removal of 3 bases from V and 10 bases from J, the junction contained 9 bases not matched to a gene. Germline CDR1 reads SGHVS; CDR2 reads FQNEAQ. CDR3 sequence: CASSLAGVSREQFF. CDR3 in DNA: TGTGCCAGCAGCTTGGCGGGGGTCTCGAGAGAGCAGTTCTTC.

V usage is TRBV19 and J usage is TRBJ1-4; 9 bases fit TRBD1. V lost 5 bases and J lost 8; bases outside the gene matches: 9. The CDR3 extends over 15 amino acids. Germline-derived CDR1 and CDR2 are LNHDA and SQIVND (reference sequence). The CDR3 is CASSSAGQGGEKLFF. The CDR3 DNA reads TGTGCCAGTAGTTCAGCGGGACAGGGAGGCGAAAAACTGTTTTTT.

The chain joins TRBV25-1 to TRBJ2-5, with 8 bases aligning to TRBD2. The V gene end was trimmed by 1 base and the J gene end by 5 bases; junction bases not matched to a gene: 3. The V gene's germline CDR1 is MGHDK and CDR2 SYGVNS. This CDR3 region has 14 residues. The CDR3 loop is CASSEWAGGETQYF. The CDR3 region has the DNA TGTGCCAGCAGTGAATGGGCGGGGGGCGAGACCCAGTACTTC.

This rearrangement joins TRBV18 to TRBJ1-4, with D hard to call. V gave up 4 bases and J gave up 4 bases, with 4 bases separating them. This CDR3 comprises 12 residues. Germline loops: CDR1 KGHSH, CDR2 LQKENI. The CDR3 protein is CASSRSNEKLFF. The CDR3 DNA follows: TGTGCCAGCTCACGCAGTAATGAAAAACTGTTTTTT.

The chain couples TRBV9 to TRBJ1-4; maybe TRBD1 (6 bases). Germline V gives CDR1 SGDLS, CDR2 YYNGEE. Trimming took 0 bases from V and 5 from J, leaving 8 bases between them. The CDR3 is 14 residues long. CDR3 sequence reads: CASSVGTENEKLFF. CDR3 nucleotides: TGTGCCAGCAGCGTAGGGACAGAAAATGAAAAACTGTTTTTT. Full variable domain (rest looked up from reference TRBV9 and TRBJ1-4): DSGVTQTPKHLITATGQRVTLRCSPRSGDLSVYWYQQSLDQGLQFLIQYYNGEERAKGNILERFSAQQFPDLHSELNLSSLELGDSALYFCASSVGTENEKLFFGSGTQLSVL.

The chain has TRBV10-1 and TRBJ2-7; D is unclear. This CDR3 comprises 14 residues. Trimming cost V 4 bases and J 5 bases, with 15 bases left between them. Per the germline V gene, CDR1 is WNHNN and CDR2 is SYGVQD (reference sequence). DNA for the CDR3: TGCGCCAGCAGTGTTGACCCCTTGGGCGACGAGCAGTACTTC. Translation gives CASSVDPLGDEQYF.

V is TRBV30 and J is TRBJ1-5, with 7 nucleotides matching TRBD1. V gave up 5 bases and J gave up 4 bases; unmatched junction bases: 8. The length of the CDR3 is 14 residues. The germline gives CDR1 GTSNPN, CDR2 SVGIG (reference sequence). CDR3 bases: TGTGCCTGGGGCCGGACAGGATTTAATCAGCCCCAGCATTTT. Amino acid sequence: CAWGRTGFNQPQHF.

This chain uses TRBV3-1 (or the pseudogene TRBV3-2) with TRBJ2-5; possible D gene TRBD2, 5 bases. The CDR3 consists of 14 residues. Looked up from germline, CDR1 is LGHDT and CDR2 is YNNKEL (reference sequence). Trimming removed 4 bases from V and 1 base from J, with 10 bases in between. The CDR3 here is CASSLDYGQETQYF. The CDR3 DNA sequence: TGTGCCAGCAGCCTTGACTATGGCCAAGAGACCCAGTACTTC.

The chain has TRBV6-5 and TRBJ2-7; 7 positions agree with TRBD1. The CDR3 consists of 16 residues. Trimming at V came to 0 bases and at J to 2 bases, leaving 7 bases not matched to a gene. Germline CDR1 and CDR2: MNHEY and SVGAGI. CDR3 DNA sequence: TGTGCCAGCAGTTACTCAGCGAGGGACAGCACCTACGAGCAGTACTTC. Its protein product is CASSYSARDSTYEQYF.

This chain joins TRBV2 and TRBJ1-4, with D possibly matching TRBD1 (5 bases). V was pared by 3 bases and J by 5 bases, with 13 bases between. The V gene's germline CDR1 is SNHLY and CDR2 FYNNEI. This CDR3 is built from 15 residues. The CDR3, as DNA: TGTGCCAGCAGTGAGGTCGGCAGGGAAAATGAAAAACTGTTTTTT. Translated, it gives CASSEVGRENEKLFF. The entire variable domain, with the rest obtained from reference TRBV2 and TRBJ1-4, is as follows: EPEVTQTPSHQVTQMGQEVILRCVPISNHLYFYWYRQILGQKVEFLVSFYNNEISEKSEIFDDQFSVERPDGSNFTLKIRSTKLEDSAMYFCASSEVGRENEKLFFGSGTQLSVL.

The chain combines TRBV9 with TRBJ2-7; TRBD2 is a possible D gene (6 bases). Trimming removed 1 base from V and 3 bases from J, with 14 bases in between. Germline V lookup: CDR1 SGDLS, CDR2 YYNGEE. This CDR3 region has 15 residues. The CDR3 spells CASSVRAGNNYEQYF. CDR3 sequence (DNA): TGTGCCAGCAGCGTAAGAGCGGGTAACAACTACGAGCAGTACTTC.

This chain joins TRBV27 and TRBJ2-7; D might be TRBD1 (6 bases). This CDR3 is built from 16 residues. V was clipped by 0 bases and J by 0 bases, with 12 bases between them. The germline V gene encodes CDR1 MNHEY and CDR2 SMNVEV (reference sequence). CDR3 residues: CASSLSPGTSSYEQYF. In nucleotides, the CDR3 is TGTGCCAGCAGTTTATCCCCCGGGACATCCTCCTACGAGCAGTACTTC.

This clone was recorded only once. The chain has TRBV7-9 and TRBJ1-1; the D gene is possibly TRBD1 (5 bases). Germline V lookup: CDR1 SEHNR, CDR2 FQNEAQ (reference sequence). Trimming left V 5 bases short and J 1 base short, with 8 bases between. The CDR3 totals 13 residues. As DNA, the CDR3 is TGTGCCAGCAGCGAGCAGGGGAACACTGAAGCTTTCTTT. It translates to CASSEQGNTEAFF.

The chain is built from TRBV29-1 and TRBJ2-3; D is perhaps TRBD2 (6 bases). V was shortened by 4 bases and J by 4 bases, with 9 bases between the two germline ends. The CDR3 covers 12 residues. Germline V CDR1 and CDR2: SQVTM, ANQGSEA. The CDR3 protein is CSVGGDADTQYF. The DNA for the CDR3 is TGCAGCGTTGGCGGGGACGCAGATACGCAGTATTTT.

A single count supports this clone. V gene TRBV5-1 combines with J gene TRBJ1-2; tentatively, D is TRBD1 (5 bases). Trimming cost V 5 bases and J 0 bases, with 14 bases left between them. This CDR3 is built from 15 residues. Germline V CDR1 and CDR2: SGHRS, YFSETQ. The CDR3 spells CASRATGPANYGYTF. DNA of the CDR3: TGCGCCAGCAGGGCTACAGGACCAGCTAACTATGGCTACACCTTC.

This clone was detected a few times. This rearrangement joins TRBV5-6 to TRBJ1-3, with D unresolved. V was cut by 5 bases and J by 4 bases, with 7 bases left in between. CDR1 and CDR2 from the germline V gene are SGHDT and YYEEEE. CDR3 length equals 12 residues. In nucleotides, the CDR3 is TGTGCCAGCAGTTTTCTGGGAAACACCATATATTTT. Translation gives CASSFLGNTIYF.